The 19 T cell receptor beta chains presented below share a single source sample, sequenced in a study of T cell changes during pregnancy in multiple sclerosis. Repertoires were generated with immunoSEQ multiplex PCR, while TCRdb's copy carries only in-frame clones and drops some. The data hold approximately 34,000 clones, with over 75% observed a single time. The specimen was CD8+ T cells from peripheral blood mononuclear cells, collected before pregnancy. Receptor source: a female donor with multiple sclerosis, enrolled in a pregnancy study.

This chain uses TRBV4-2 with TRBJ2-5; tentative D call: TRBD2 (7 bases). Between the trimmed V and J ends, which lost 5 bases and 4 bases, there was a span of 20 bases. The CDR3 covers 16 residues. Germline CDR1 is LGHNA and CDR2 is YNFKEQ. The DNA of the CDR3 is TGTGCCAGCAGCGAAGGAGAAGGGGGGGGTGTAGAGACCCAGTACTTC. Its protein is CASSEGEGGGVETQYF.

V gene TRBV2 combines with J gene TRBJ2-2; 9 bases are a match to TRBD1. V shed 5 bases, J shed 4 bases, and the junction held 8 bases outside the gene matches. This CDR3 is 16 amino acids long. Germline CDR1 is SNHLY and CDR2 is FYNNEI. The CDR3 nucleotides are TGTGCCAGCAGTTGGAGGACAGGGGTGCCCACCGGGGAGCTGTTTTTT. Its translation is CASSWRTGVPTGELFF.

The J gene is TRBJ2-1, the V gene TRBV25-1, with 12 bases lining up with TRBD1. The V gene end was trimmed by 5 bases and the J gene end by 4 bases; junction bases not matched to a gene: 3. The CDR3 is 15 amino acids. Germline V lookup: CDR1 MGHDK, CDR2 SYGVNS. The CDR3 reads CASSPGQGAYNEQFF. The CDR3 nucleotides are TGTGCCAGCAGTCCGGGACAGGGGGCTTACAATGAGCAGTTCTTC.

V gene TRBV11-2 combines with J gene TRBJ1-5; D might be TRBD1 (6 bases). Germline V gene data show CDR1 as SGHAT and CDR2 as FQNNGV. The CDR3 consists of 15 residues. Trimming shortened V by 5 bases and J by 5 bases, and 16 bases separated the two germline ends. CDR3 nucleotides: TGTGCCAGCAGCACGGGGGGGGCCCCTGATCAGCCCCAGCATTTT. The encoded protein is CASSTGGAPDQPQHF.

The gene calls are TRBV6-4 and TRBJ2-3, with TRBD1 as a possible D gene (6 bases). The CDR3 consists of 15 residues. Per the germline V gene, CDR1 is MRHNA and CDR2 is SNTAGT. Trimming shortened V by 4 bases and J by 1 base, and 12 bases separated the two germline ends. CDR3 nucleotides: TGTGCCAGCAGTGGGGGGCGGACAGGCACAGATACGCAGTATTTT. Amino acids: CASSGGRTGTDTQYF.

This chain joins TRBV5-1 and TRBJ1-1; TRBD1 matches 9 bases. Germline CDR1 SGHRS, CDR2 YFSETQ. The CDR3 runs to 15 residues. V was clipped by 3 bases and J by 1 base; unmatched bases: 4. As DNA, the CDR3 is TGCGCCAGCAGCTCGGGGACAGGGTGGAACACTGAAGCTTTCTTT. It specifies CASSSGTGWNTEAFF.

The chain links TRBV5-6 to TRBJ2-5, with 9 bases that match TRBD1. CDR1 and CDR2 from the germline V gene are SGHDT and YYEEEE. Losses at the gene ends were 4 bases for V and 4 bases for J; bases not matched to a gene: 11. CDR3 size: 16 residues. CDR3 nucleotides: TGTGCCAGCAGCCCACCGGGACAGGGATTTCGAGAGACCCAGTACTTC. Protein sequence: CASSPPGQGFRETQYF.

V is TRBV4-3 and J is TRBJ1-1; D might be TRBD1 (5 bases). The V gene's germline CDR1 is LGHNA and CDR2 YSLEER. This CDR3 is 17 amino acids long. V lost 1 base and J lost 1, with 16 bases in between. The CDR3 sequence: CASSQGVLGVGNTEAFF. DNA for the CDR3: TGCGCCAGCAGCCAAGGGGTGCTAGGGGTTGGGAACACTGAAGCTTTCTTT.

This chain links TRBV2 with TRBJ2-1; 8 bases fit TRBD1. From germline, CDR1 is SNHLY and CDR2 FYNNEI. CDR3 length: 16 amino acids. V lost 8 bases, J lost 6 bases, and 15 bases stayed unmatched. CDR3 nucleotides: TGTGCCAGCGGGGACTCCGACAGGGGAATGCGCAATGAGCAGTTCTTC. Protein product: CASGDSDRGMRNEQFF.

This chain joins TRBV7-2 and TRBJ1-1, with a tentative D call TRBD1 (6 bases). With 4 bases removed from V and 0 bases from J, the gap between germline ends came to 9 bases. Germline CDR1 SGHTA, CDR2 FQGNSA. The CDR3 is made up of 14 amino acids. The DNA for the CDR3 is TGTGCCAGCAGCTGGACAGTGCTGAACACTGAAGCTTTCTTT. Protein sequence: CASSWTVLNTEAFF.

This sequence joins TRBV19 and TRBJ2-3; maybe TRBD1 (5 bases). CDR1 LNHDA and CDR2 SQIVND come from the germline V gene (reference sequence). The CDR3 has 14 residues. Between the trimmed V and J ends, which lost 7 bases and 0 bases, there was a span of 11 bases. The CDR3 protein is CASKTGSSTDTQYF. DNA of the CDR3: TGTGCCAGTAAAACAGGTTCCAGCACAGATACGCAGTATTTT.

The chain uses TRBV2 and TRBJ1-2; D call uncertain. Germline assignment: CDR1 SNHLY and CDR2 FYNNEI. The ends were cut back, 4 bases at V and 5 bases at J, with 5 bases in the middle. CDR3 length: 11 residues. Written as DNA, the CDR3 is TGTGCCAGCAGTGTCGGGTATGGCTACACCTTC. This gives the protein CASSVGYGYTF. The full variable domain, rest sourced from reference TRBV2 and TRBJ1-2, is EPEVTQTPSHQVTQMGQEVILRCVPISNHLYFYWYRQILGQKVEFLVSFYNNEISEKSEIFDDQFSVERPDGSNFTLKIRSTKLEDSAMYFCASSVGYGYTFGSGTRLTVV.

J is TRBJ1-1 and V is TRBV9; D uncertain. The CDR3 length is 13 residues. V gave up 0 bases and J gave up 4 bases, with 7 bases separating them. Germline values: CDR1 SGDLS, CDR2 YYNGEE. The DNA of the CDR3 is TGTGCCAGCAGCGTAGGGGGAGCCACTGAAGCTTTCTTT. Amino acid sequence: CASSVGGATEAFF.

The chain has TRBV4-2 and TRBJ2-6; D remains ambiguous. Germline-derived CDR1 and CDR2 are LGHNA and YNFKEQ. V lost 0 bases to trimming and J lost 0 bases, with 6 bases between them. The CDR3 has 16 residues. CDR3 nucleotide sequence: TGTGCCAGCAGCCAAGATCACAACTCTGGGGCCAACGTCCTGACTTTC. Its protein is CASSQDHNSGANVLTF.

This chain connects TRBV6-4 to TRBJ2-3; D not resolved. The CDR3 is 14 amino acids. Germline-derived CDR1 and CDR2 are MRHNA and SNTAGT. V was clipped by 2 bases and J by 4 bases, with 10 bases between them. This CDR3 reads CASSDPGSSDTQYF. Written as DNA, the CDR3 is TGTGCCAGCAGTGACCCCGGGTCATCAGATACGCAGTATTTT.

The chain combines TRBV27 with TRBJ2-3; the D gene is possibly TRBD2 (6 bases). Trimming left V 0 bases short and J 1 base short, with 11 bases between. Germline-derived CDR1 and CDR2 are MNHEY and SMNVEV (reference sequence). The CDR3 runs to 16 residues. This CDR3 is CASSLSAWRGTDTQYF. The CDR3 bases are TGTGCCAGCAGTTTATCGGCCTGGAGGGGCACAGATACGCAGTATTTT.

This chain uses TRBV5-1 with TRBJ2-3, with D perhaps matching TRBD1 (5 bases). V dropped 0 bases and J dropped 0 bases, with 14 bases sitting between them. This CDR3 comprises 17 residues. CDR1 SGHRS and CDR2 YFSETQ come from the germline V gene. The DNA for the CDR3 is TGCGCCAGCAGCTTGGGGCCGACAGACACTAGCACAGATACGCAGTATTTT. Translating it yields CASSLGPTDTSTDTQYF.

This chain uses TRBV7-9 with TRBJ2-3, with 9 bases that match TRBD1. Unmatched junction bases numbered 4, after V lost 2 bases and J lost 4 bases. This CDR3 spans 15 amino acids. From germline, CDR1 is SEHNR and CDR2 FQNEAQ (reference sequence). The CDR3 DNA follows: TGTGCCAGCAGCTTAACAGGGGGCAGCGCAGATACGCAGTATTTT. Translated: CASSLTGGSADTQYF. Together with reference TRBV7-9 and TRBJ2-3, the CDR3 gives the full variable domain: DTGVSQNPRHKITKRGQNVTFRCDPISEHNRLYWYRQTLGQGPEFLTYFQNEAQLEKSRLLSDRFSAERPKGSFSTLEIQRTEQGDSAMYLCASSLTGGSADTQYFGPGTRLTVL.

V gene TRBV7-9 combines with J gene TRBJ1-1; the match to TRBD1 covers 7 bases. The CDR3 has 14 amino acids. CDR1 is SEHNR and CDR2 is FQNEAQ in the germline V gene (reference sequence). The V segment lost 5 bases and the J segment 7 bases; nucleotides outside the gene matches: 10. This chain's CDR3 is CASSMIQGMGEAFF. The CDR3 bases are TGTGCCAGCAGCATGATACAGGGGATGGGTGAAGCTTTCTTT.